The 26 T cell receptor beta chains below all came from one sample that was sequenced in a study of early T cells in non-severe SARS-CoV-2 infection. A single record per CDR3 protein comes from TCRdb applying MiXCR to the 5' RACE reads. The sample yields around 60,000 distinct CDR3 sequences, 20% to 25% seen once. This sample comprised whole blood, obtained at baseline. All receptors derive from an adult who was a healthcare worker with PCR-confirmed SARS-CoV-2 infection or an uninfected control (not recorded which).

This clonotype was seen more than once but under ten times. The chain uses TRBV7-2 and TRBJ2-7; possibly TRBD2 for D (6 bases). The CDR3 consists of 16 residues. CDR1 is SGHTA, CDR2 FQGNSA, per germline. The germline V and J ends were trimmed by 4 bases and 2 bases, with 18 bases remaining between them. The CDR3 loop is CASSSPTRGTPYEQYF. The CDR3 nucleotides read TGTGCCAGCAGCTCCCCAACGCGGGGAACCCCCTACGAGCAGTACTTC. The whole variable domain, remainder taken from reference TRBV7-2 and TRBJ2-7, is GAGVSQSPSNKVTEKGKDVELRCDPISGHTALYWYRQSLGQGLEFLIYFQGNSAPDKSGLPSDRFSAERTGGSVSTLTIQRTQQEDSAVYLCASSSPTRGTPYEQYFGPGTRLTVT.

This clonotype showed up just a few times. The rearrangement links TRBV11-2 to TRBJ2-4; tentatively, D is TRBD1 or TRBD2 (5 bases each). CDR3 length: 12 amino acids. V lost 3 bases, J lost 6 bases, and 6 bases lay in between. Germline V lookup: CDR1 SGHAT, CDR2 FQNNGV. For the CDR3, the DNA is TGTGCCAGCAGCTTCGGGGCAAACATTCAGTACTTC. Encoded protein: CASSFGANIQYF.

This clonotype was seen a handful of times. Sequence at one end of the junction differs from germline and may be a read error. This chain joins TRBV5-1 and TRBJ1-1; D is perhaps TRBD1 (6 bases). Germline V gene lookup returns CDR1 SGHRS and CDR2 YFSETQ. The CDR3 runs to 15 residues. The CDR3 region is CASSFSPYRARSWSF. The CDR3 nucleotides are TGCGCCAGCAGCTTTTCCCCTTACAGGGCTCGGTCTTGGAGTTTT. Complete variable domain (other parts from reference TRBV5-1 and TRBJ1-1): KAGVTQTPRYLIKTRGQQVTLSCSPISGHRSVSWYQQTPGQGLQFLFEYFSETQRNKGNFPGRFSGRQFSNSRSEMNVSTLELGDSALYLCASSFSPYRARSWSFGQGTRLTVV.

The chain is built from TRBV6-6 and TRBJ2-3; TRBD2 matches at 9 bases. Germline-derived CDR1 and CDR2 are MNHNY and SVGAGI (reference sequence). The CDR3 is 13 amino acids. J lost 5 bases, V lost 8 bases, and 5 bases had no gene match. The CDR3 reads CASARGGGDTQYF. The CDR3, as DNA: TGTGCCAGCGCGCGGGGGGGCGGAGATACGCAGTATTTT.

The sample holds many counts of this clonotype. The chain links TRBV19 to TRBJ2-1; D not resolved. This CDR3 is 15 amino acids long. The V gene lost 6 bases and the J gene lost 0 bases, with 12 bases spanning the gap. Germline V gene data show CDR1 as LNHDA and CDR2 as SQIVND (reference sequence). The CDR3 DNA reads TGTGCCAGTAGCACATGGACGGACTCCTACAATGAGCAGTTCTTC. Protein: CASSTWTDSYNEQFF.

In this sample, this clonotype turned up a few times. The rearrangement links TRBV7-3 to TRBJ2-2; possibly TRBD1 for D (6 bases). The CDR3 has 14 amino acids. V was pared by 5 bases and J by 2 bases, with 9 bases between. Germline V gives CDR1 SGHTA, CDR2 FQGTGA. The CDR3 region is CASSRTDNTGELFF. CDR3 DNA sequence: TGTGCCAGCAGCCGGACAGATAACACCGGGGAGCTGTTTTTT.

The J gene is TRBJ1-1, the V gene TRBV4-1, with D unresolved. CDR3 length equals 14 residues. Germline V gene data show CDR1 as MGHRA and CDR2 as YSYEKL. V gave up 1 base and J gave up 8 bases, with 14 bases separating them. The CDR3 nucleotides are TGCGCCAGCAGCCAAGGAGCGGGGTCGACGGAAGCTTTCTTT. Protein product: CASSQGAGSTEAFF.

This clonotype was detected many times. The chain links TRBV9 to TRBJ1-4, with 8 bases aligning to TRBD1. V gave up 3 bases and J gave up 8 bases; unmatched junction bases: 9. Germline V CDR1 and CDR2: SGDLS, YYNGEE. The CDR3 covers 15 residues. The CDR3 is CASSGRQGYSEKLFF. CDR3 nucleotide sequence: TGTGCCAGCAGCGGACGACAGGGGTATTCCGAAAAACTGTTTTTT.

V gene TRBV10-3 combines with J gene TRBJ1-3, with D unclear. Germline V CDR1 and CDR2: ENHRY, SYGVKD. Trimming shortened V by 6 bases and J by 5 bases, and 17 bases separated the two germline ends. CDR3 length: 15 amino acids. CDR3 in amino acids: CAIRPREGERNTIYF. The CDR3 region has the DNA TGTGCCATCAGGCCCCGCGAGGGAGAAAGAAACACCATATATTTT.

CDR3 sequence (DNA): TGCAGCGCCACCCCAGGGGACTATGGCTACACCTTC. Its protein product is CSATPGDYGYTF. The chain recombines TRBV29-1 with TRBJ1-2; perhaps TRBD1 as D (6 bases). Germline V gene sequence: CDR1 SQVTM, CDR2 ANQGSEA. Trimming left V 7 bases short and J 3 bases short, with 12 bases between. The CDR3 is 12 amino acids.

The chain has TRBV10-2 and TRBJ2-5; D unresolved. This CDR3 comprises 14 residues. Germline V lookup: CDR1 WSHSY, CDR2 SAAADI. The ends were cut back, 0 bases at V and 1 base at J, with 6 bases in the middle. The CDR3 reads CASSESTIQETQYF. Written as DNA, the CDR3 is TGCGCCAGCAGTGAGTCCACTATCCAAGAGACCCAGTACTTC.

CDR3: CASSGGQGYNSPLHF. The CDR3 DNA is TGTGCCAGCAGTGGAGGGCAGGGTTATAATTCACCCCTCCACTTT. This chain links TRBV2 with TRBJ1-6; perhaps TRBD1 as D (5 bases). Germline assignment: CDR1 SNHLY and CDR2 FYNNEI. V dropped 4 bases and J dropped 4 bases, with 11 bases sitting between them. This CDR3 has 15 amino acids.

This clonotype was counted at least ten times. The chain has TRBV7-9 and TRBJ2-5, with 8 bases identical to TRBD2. The CDR3 loop spans 15 amino acids. Trimming at V came to 5 bases and at J to 2 bases, leaving 7 bases not matched to a gene. Germline V gene data show CDR1 as SEHNR and CDR2 as FQNEAQ (reference sequence). The CDR3 nucleotides are TGTGCCAGCAGCCGCTGGGTAGCGGGGCAAGAGACCCAGTACTTC. The encoded protein is CASSRWVAGQETQYF.

This clonotype has only a few counts. CDR3: CAWNSGTINQPQHF. The CDR3 DNA reads as TGTGCCTGGAACTCCGGGACCATCAATCAGCCCCAGCATTTT. V usage is TRBV30 and J usage is TRBJ1-5; D is possibly TRBD1 (5 bases). Trimming removed 4 bases at V and 3 bases at J, with 13 bases between. The CDR3 loop spans 14 amino acids. The germline V gene has CDR1 GTSNPN and CDR2 SVGIG (reference sequence).

The CDR3 nucleotides read TGTGCCAGCAGCGGAGGCGCGTACGAGCAGTACTTC. It specifies CASSGGAYEQYF. The chain joins TRBV7-9 to TRBJ2-7; D is possibly TRBD2 (5 bases). Germline loops: CDR1 SEHNR, CDR2 FQNEAQ (reference sequence). The V gene lost 5 bases and the J gene lost 4 bases, with 9 bases spanning the gap. CDR3 length: 12 amino acids.

The rearrangement joins TRBV7-9 to TRBJ2-1, with 8 nucleotides matching TRBD2. The CDR3 is 15 amino acids. The V segment lost 1 base and the J segment 5 bases; nucleotides outside the gene matches: 4. CDR1 and CDR2 from the germline V gene are SEHNR and FQNEAQ (reference sequence). CDR3 sequence reads: CASSLVAGNNNEQFF. The CDR3 nucleotides are TGTGCCAGCAGCTTAGTAGCGGGAAACAACAATGAGCAGTTCTTC.

The chain joins TRBV9 to TRBJ2-3; the match to TRBD1 covers 8 bases. The CDR3 is made up of 16 amino acids. Germline-derived CDR1 and CDR2 are SGDLS and YYNGEE. J lost 2 bases, V lost 3 bases, and 8 bases had no gene match. The CDR3 loop is CASSEDRERATDTQYF. Written as DNA, the CDR3 is TGTGCCAGCAGCGAGGACAGGGAGAGGGCCACAGATACGCAGTATTTT.

V is TRBV9 and J is TRBJ2-5, with a possible D match to TRBD1 (5 bases). CDR3 length equals 14 residues. Per germline, CDR1 SGDLS and CDR2 YYNGEE. V shed 3 bases and J shed 6 bases, with 15 bases lying between them. The CDR3 sequence is CASSGIDRTQTQYF. The CDR3 nucleotides read TGTGCCAGCAGCGGTATCGACAGAACCCAGACCCAGTACTTC.

The CDR3 region is CSAIQGGHTEAFF. CDR3 bases: TGCAGTGCTATACAGGGTGGACACACTGAAGCTTTCTTT. V usage is TRBV20-1 and J usage is TRBJ1-1, with D perhaps matching TRBD1 (6 bases). V lost 4 bases and J lost 3, with 12 bases in between. The CDR3 is 13 residues long. The germline V gene has CDR1 DFQATT and CDR2 SNEGSKA (reference sequence).

The chain carries TRBV12-3 or TRBV12-4 and TRBJ2-3; possible D gene TRBD2, 6 bases. The CDR3 has 16 amino acids. Trimming stripped 0 bases from V and 10 bases from J, with 20 bases between. The CDR3 spells CASSLAGRTTGLAQYF. For the CDR3, the DNA is TGTGCCAGCAGTTTAGCGGGCAGGACTACAGGCCTCGCGCAGTATTTT.

This clonotype has at least ten counts. The chain links TRBV5-1 to TRBJ2-7, with D possibly being TRBD2 (6 bases). The CDR3 spans 15 residues. In germline, CDR1 is SGHRS, CDR2 YFSETQ. V was shortened by 0 bases and J by 2 bases, with 12 bases between the two germline ends. The CDR3 nucleotides are TGCGCCAGCAGCTTGGGCGGCGGGACCCCCTACGAGCAGTACTTC. It encodes CASSLGGGTPYEQYF.

This chain joins TRBV6-1 and TRBJ2-5, with D possibly TRBD1 on 5 matching bases. This CDR3 spans 14 amino acids. CDR1 MNHNS and CDR2 SASEGT come from the germline V gene. Trimming took 6 bases from V and 5 from J, leaving 16 bases between them. Here the CDR3 DNA reads TGTGCCAGCAGCGTCCTTGGGGCTGAGGAGACCCAGTACTTC. Translating gives CASSVLGAEETQYF.

The chain carries TRBV7-9 and TRBJ2-7, with no clear D. Germline loops: CDR1 SEHNR, CDR2 FQNEAQ (reference sequence). Trimming left V 5 bases short and J 7 bases short, with 9 bases between. This CDR3 has 11 amino acids. As DNA, the CDR3 is TGTGCCAGCAGCAAGGTGCAGGAGCAGTACTTC. Encoded protein: CASSKVQEQYF.

This rearrangement joins TRBV5-5 to TRBJ2-5; D tentatively fits TRBD1 or TRBD2 (5 bases each). V gave up 4 bases and J gave up 1 base, with 14 bases separating them. The CDR3 totals 15 residues. The germline CDR1 and CDR2 sequences are SGHKS and YYEKEE (reference sequence). CDR3 in amino acids: CASSIPGRSQETQYF. CDR3 coding DNA: TGTGCCAGCAGCATCCCGGGACGGAGCCAAGAGACCCAGTACTTC.

J is TRBJ1-2 and V is TRBV18; 8 nucleotides match TRBD1. The CDR3 has 14 amino acids. Looked up from germline, CDR1 is KGHSH and CDR2 is LQKENI. Trimming removed 2 bases from V and 8 bases from J; junction bases left unmatched: 7. DNA for the CDR3: TGTGCCAGCTCACCAGCGGGACAGGCGCCCGGCTACACCTTC. Amino acid sequence: CASSPAGQAPGYTF.

The chain carries TRBV30 and TRBJ1-1, with D perhaps matching TRBD1 (5 bases). CDR1 and CDR2 (germline): GTSNPN, SVGIG (reference sequence). This CDR3 spans 13 amino acids. The V gene lost 4 bases and the J gene lost 0 bases, with 9 bases spanning the gap. CDR3 in amino acids: CAWKVTVNTEAFF. CDR3 coding DNA: TGTGCCTGGAAGGTGACAGTGAACACTGAAGCTTTCTTT.